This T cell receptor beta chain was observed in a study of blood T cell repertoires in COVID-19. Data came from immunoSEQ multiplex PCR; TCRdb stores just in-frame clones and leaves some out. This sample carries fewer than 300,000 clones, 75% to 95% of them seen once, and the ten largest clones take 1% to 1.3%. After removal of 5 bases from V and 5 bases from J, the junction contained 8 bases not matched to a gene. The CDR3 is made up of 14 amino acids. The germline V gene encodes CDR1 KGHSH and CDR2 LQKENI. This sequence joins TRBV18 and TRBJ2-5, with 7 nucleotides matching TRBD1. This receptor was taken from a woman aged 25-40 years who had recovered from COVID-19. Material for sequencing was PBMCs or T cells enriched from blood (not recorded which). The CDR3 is CASSAKDRRETQYF. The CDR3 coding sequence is TGTGCCAGCTCAGCTAAGGACAGGAGGGAGACCCAGTACTTC. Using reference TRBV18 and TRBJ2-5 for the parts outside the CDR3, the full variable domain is NAGVMQNPRHLVRRRGQEARLRCSPMKGHSHVYWYRQLPEEGLKFMVYLQKENIIDESGMPKERFSAEFPKEGPSILRIQQVVRGDSAAYFCASSAKDRRETQYFGPGTRLLVL.